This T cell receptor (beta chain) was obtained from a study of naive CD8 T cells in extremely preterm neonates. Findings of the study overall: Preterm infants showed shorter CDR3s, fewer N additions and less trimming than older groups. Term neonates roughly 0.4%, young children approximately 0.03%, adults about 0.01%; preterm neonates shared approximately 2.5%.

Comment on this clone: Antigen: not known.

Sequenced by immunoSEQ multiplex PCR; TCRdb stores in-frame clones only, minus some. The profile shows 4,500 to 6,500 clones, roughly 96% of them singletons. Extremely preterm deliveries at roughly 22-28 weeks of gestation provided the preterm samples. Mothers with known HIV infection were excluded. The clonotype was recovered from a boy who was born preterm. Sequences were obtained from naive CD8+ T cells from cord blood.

The CDR3 sequence is CASSQDFSGTSGTTGELFF. CDR3 coding DNA: TGCGCCAGCAGCCAAGATTTTAGTGGCACTAGCGGGACCACCGGGGAGCTGTTTTTT. The chain recombines TRBV4-3 with TRBJ2-2, with 10 bases fitting TRBD2. The ends lost 0 bases at V and 4 bases at J; junction bases unmatched: 11. The CDR3 is made up of 19 amino acids. Germline V lookup: CDR1 LGHNA, CDR2 YSLEER.